This TCR beta chain was found in a study of CD8 T cells in Susac syndrome. An amount of RNA that ranged from roughly 0.45 to 1 ug was reverse transcribed with random hexamers. The amplification used immunoSEQ multiplex PCR on TCR beta CDR3; it spanned 54 Vbeta and 13 Jbeta. TCRdb reanalysed the immunoSEQ multiplex PCR reads using MiXCR and keeps one entry per CDR3 protein. Counted here are around 300,000 distinct CDR3 sequences, approximately 90% occurring once; the ten biggest clones make up 0.18%. J gave up 3 bases and V 5 bases, and 9 bases lay outside the gene matches. The germline V gene encodes CDR1 MRHNA and CDR2 SNTAGT. The CDR3 consists of 17 residues. Sequencing of TCR beta was carried out in blood CD8+ and CD4+ T cells. Control patients had untreated stable or active relapsing-remitting multiple sclerosis by revised McDonald criteria. Negative isolation was used for CD8+ and CD4+ T cells and FACS enrichment for TEMRA cells.

The chain carries TRBV6-4 and TRBJ2-3, with 12 bases fitting TRBD2. Sequenced material: CD8+ T cells from PBMCs. The TCR sequence derives from a human donor with multiple sclerosis. For the CDR3, the DNA is TGTGCCAGCAGTCCTAGCGGGGGGGGCCTCGGAACAGATACGCAGTATTTT. Translating gives CASSPSGGGLGTDTQYF.